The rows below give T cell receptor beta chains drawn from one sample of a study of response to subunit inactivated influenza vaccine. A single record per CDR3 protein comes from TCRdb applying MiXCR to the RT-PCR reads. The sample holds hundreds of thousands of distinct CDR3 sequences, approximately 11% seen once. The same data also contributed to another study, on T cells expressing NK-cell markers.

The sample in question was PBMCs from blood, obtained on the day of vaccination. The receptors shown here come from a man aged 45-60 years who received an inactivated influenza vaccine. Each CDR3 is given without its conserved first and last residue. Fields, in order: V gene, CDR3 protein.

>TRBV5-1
ASSVGQREQF
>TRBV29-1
STSGGGRYEAF
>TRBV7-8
ASSMDSQETQY
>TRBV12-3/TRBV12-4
ASSNRLGSYEQY
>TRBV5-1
ASSLSWAGNNEQF
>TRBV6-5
ASSYSSHFQETQY
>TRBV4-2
ASSQVGQVNTEAF
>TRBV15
ATSRGDSSADTQY
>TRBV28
ASTLTGGGKTQY
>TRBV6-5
ASSYFGLAAKNTEAF
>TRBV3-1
ASSQGPMSVEQF
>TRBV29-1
SVEDDRGYEQY
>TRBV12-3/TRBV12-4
ASSETGTSGAGQF
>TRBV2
ASRMGLAGVEF
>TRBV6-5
ASSYRGSYNEQF
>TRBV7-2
ASSLSGLANTGELF
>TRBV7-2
ASSLVSGLGTEAF
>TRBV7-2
ASRSGAGSSYEQY
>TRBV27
ASSPIYGTPSYEQY
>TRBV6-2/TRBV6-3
ASSYTAGGNDEQY
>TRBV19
ASSNDPRRTDTQY
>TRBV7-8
ASSYMTSSYEQY
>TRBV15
ATSSEQGSGANVLT
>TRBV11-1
ASTVMGSGGLSGANVLT
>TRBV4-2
ASSQVYCSNQPQH
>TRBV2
ASSAGRETQY
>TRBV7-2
ASSLGGQSTEAF
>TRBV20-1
SARGTSGNHNEQF
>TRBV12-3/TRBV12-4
ASSLSTFYEQY
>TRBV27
ASSLSPSYNEQF
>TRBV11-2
ASSFDRITELF
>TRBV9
ASTKGGSYNTEAF
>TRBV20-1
SARDLVASGTTDTQY
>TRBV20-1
SATRAAYEQY
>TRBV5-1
ASSLARQNTGELF
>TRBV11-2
ASSPGSQGTQY
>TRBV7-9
ASSSSGGSGDTQY
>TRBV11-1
ASSSLRSVGRTTDTQY
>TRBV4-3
ASSQVLEQGASTGELF
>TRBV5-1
ASSLSWAGHNEQF
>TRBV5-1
ASTLRVLGGETQY
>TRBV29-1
SVGQDRIRQY
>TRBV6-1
ASSPDSTATQY
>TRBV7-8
ASSSVRLSSGELF
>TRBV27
ASRFLGGALDTQY
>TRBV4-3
ASSRGRAEQY
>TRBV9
ASSSLLTDTQY
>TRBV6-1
ASRKTGYPGELF
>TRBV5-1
ASSPAGQIPINSPLH
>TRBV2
ASSEGSGQGAIDTEAF
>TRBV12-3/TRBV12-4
ASSFGRGLAGHNEQY
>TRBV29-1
SVERQPSSGNTIY
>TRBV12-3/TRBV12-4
ASCRDRGYEQY
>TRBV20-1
SATTHKEQF
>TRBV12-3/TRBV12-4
ASSPNRYNEQF
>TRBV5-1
ASSLAGQVDSEQF
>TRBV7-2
ASSGQSGETQY